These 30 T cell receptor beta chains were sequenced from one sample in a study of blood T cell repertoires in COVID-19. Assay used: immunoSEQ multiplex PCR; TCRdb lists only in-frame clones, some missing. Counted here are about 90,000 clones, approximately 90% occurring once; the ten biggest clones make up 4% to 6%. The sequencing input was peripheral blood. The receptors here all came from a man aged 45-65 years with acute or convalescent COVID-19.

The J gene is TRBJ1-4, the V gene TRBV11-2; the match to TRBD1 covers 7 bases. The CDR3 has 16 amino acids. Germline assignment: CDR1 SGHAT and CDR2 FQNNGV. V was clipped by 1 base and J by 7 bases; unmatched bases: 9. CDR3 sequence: CASSLVGRTGGEKLFF. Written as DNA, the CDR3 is TGTGCCAGCAGCTTAGTCGGACGGACAGGTGGTGAAAAACTGTTTTTT.

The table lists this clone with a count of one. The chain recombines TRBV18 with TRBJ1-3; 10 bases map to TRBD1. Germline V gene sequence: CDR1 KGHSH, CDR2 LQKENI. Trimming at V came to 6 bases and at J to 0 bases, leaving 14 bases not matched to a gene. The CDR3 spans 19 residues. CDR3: CASSPGTGAFFSSGNTIYF. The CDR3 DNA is TGTGCCAGCTCTCCCGGGACAGGGGCCTTCTTTAGCTCTGGAAACACCATATATTTT.

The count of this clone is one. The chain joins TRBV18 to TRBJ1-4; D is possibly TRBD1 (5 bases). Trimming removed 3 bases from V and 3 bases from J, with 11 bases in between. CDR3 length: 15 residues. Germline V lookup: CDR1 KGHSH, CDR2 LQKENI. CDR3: CASSPPGVSNEKLFF. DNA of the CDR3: TGTGCCAGCTCACCGCCGGGGGTCTCTAATGAAAAACTGTTTTTT.

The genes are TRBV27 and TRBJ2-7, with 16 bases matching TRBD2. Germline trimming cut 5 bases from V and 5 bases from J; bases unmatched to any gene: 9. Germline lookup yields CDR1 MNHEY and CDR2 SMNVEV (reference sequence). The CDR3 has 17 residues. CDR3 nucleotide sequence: TGTGCCAGCAGTAACGGGACTAGCGGGAGGGCCGATCACGAGCAGTACTTC. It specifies CASSNGTSGRADHEQYF.

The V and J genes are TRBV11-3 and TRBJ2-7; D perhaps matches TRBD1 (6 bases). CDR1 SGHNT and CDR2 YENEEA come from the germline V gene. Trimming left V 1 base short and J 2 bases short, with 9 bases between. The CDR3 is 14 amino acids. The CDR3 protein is CASSLAGTPYEQYF. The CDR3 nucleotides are TGTGCCAGCAGCTTAGCCGGGACACCCTACGAGCAGTACTTC.

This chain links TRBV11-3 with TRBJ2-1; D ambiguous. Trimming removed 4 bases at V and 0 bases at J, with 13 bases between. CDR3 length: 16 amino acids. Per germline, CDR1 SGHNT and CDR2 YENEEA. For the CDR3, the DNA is TGTGCCAGCAGCTCCCTGAGGTTCAGCTCCTACAATGAGCAGTTCTTC. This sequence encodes CASSSLRFSSYNEQFF.

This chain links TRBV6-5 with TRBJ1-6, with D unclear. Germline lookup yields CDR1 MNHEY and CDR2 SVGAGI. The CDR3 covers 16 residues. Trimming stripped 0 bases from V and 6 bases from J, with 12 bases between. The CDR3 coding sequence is TGTGCCAGCAGTTACTCGAAGGCGGGGTTTAATTCACCCCTCCACTTT. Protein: CASSYSKAGFNSPLHF.

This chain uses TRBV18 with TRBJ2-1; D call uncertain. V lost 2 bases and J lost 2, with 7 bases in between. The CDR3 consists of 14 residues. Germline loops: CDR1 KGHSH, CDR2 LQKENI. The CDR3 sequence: CASSPETAYNEQFF. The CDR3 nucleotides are TGTGCCAGCTCACCAGAGACTGCCTACAATGAGCAGTTCTTC.

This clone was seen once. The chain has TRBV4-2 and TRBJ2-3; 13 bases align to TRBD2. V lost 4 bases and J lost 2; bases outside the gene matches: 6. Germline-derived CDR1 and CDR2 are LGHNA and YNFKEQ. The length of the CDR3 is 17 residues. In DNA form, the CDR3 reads TGTGCCAGCAGCCGGGGGACTAGCGGGGACGCCACAGATACGCAGTATTTT. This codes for CASSRGTSGDATDTQYF.

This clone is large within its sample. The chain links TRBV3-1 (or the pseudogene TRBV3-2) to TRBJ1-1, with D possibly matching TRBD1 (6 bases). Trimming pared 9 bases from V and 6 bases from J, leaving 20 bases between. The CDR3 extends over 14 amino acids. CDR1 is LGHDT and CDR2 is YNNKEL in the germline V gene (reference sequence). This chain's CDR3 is CASRGRGRGPEAFF. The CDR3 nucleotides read TGTGCCAGTCGAGGCCGAGGCAGGGGTCCTGAAGCTTTCTTT.

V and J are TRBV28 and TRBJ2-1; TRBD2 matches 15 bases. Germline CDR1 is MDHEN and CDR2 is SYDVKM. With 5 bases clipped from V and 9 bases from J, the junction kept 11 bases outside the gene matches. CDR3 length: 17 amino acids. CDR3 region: CASSPTTGLAGGGEQFF. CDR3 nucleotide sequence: TGTGCCAGCAGTCCTACCACCGGACTAGCGGGGGGGGGTGAGCAGTTCTTC.

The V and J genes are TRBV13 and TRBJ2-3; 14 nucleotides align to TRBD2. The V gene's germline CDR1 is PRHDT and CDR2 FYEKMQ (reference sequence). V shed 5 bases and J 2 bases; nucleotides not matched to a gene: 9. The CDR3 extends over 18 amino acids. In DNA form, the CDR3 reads TGTGCCAGCAGCCCGGATCGGGGACTAGCGGGAGTCACAGATACGCAGTATTTT. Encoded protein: CASSPDRGLAGVTDTQYF.

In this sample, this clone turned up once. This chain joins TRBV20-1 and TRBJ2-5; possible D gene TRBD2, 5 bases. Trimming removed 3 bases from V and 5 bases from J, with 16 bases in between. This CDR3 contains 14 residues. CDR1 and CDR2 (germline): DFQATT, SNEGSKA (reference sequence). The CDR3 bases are TGCAGTGCTAGTTTTGGCTCGGGGATGGAGACCCAGTACTTC. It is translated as CSASFGSGMETQYF.

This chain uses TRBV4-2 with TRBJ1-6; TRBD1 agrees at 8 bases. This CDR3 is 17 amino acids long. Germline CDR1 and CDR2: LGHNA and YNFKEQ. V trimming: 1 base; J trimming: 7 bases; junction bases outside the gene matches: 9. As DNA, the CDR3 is TGTGCCAGCAGCCAAGGGGGTGGGACAGGCAACAATTCACCCCTCCACTTT. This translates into CASSQGGGTGNNSPLHF.

CDR3 residues: CASSLGQGREIYNEQFF. The CDR3 DNA is TGTGCCAGCAGCTTAGGGCAGGGGAGGGAGATTTACAATGAGCAGTTCTTC. This chain joins TRBV11-2 and TRBJ2-1; tentatively, D is TRBD2 (7 bases). The CDR3 contains 17 residues. In germline, CDR1 is SGHAT, CDR2 FQNNGV. Trimming removed 1 base from V and 4 bases from J, with 17 bases in between.

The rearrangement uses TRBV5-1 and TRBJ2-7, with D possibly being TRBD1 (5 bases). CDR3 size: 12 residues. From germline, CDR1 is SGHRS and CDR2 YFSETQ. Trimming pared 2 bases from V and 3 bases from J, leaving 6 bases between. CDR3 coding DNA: TGCGCCAGCAGCTTTCAGGGCTACGAGCAGTACTTC. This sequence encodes CASSFQGYEQYF.

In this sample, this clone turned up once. In DNA, the CDR3 is TGTGCCAGCAGTGAGGCAGGGGGCGGCTATGGCTACACCTTC. Amino acids: CASSEAGGGYGYTF. The genes are TRBV6-1 and TRBJ1-2; 8 bases match TRBD1. V lost 3 bases, J lost 4 bases, and 4 bases stayed unmatched. Germline V lookup: CDR1 MNHNS, CDR2 SASEGT. The CDR3 extends over 14 amino acids.

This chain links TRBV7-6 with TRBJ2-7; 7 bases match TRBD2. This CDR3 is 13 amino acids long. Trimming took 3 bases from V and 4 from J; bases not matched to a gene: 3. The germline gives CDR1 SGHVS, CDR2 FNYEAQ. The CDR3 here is CASSLRGYYEQYF. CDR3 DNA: TGTGCCAGCAGCTTGCGGGGGTATTACGAGCAGTACTTC.

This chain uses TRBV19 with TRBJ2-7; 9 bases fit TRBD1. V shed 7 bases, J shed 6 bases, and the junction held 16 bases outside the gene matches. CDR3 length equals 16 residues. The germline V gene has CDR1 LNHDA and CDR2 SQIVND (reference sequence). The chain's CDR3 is CASNVSPGTGISEQYF. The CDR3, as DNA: TGTGCCAGTAACGTCTCCCCCGGGACAGGGATCAGCGAGCAGTACTTC.

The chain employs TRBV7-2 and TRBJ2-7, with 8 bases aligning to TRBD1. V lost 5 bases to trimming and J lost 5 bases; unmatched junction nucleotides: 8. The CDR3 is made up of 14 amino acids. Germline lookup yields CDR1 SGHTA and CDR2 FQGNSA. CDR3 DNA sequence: TGTGCCAGCAGCCTTACAGGGGGTCGAGACGAGCAGTACTTC. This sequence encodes CASSLTGGRDEQYF.

CDR3 protein: CASSLGQRNEKLFF. The CDR3 nucleotides are TGCGCCAGCAGCCTGGGACAGAGAAATGAAAAACTGTTTTTT. The gene calls are TRBV5-1 and TRBJ1-4, with TRBD1 matching 7 bases. Germline-derived CDR1 and CDR2 are SGHRS and YFSETQ. The CDR3 spans 14 residues. Germline trimming cut 4 bases from V and 5 bases from J; bases unmatched to any gene: 5.

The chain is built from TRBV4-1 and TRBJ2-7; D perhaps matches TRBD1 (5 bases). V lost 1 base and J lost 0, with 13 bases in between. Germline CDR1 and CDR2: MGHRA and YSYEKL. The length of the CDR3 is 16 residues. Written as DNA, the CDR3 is TGCGCCAGCAGCCAAGGGGGCGGCCTCAGCTCCTACGAGCAGTACTTC. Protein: CASSQGGGLSSYEQYF.

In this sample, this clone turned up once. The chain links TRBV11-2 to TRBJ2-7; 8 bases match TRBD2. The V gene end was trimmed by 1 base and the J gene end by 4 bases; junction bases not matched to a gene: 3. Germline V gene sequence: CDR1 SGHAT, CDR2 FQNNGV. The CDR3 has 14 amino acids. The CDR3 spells CASSLGLALYEQYF. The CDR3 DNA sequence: TGTGCCAGCAGCTTAGGACTAGCGTTATACGAGCAGTACTTC.

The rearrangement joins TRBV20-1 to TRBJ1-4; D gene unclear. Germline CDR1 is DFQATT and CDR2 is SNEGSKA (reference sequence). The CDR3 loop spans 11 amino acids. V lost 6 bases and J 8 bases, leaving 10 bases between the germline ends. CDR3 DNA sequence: TGCAGTGCACCCTGGAGGGAAAAACTGTTTTTT. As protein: CSAPWREKLFF.

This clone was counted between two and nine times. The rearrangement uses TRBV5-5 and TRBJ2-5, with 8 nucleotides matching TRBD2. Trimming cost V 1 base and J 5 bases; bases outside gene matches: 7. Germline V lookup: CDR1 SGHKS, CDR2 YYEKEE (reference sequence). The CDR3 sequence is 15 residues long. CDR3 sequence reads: CASSLPGLVAETQYF. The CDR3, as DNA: TGTGCCAGCAGCTTGCCGGGACTAGTGGCCGAGACCCAGTACTTC.

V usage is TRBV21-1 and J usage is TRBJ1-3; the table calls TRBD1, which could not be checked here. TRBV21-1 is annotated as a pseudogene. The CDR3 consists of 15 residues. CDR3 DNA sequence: TGTGCCAAGAGGACAGGTCTTTGCTCTGGAAACACCATATATTTT. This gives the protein CAKRTGLCSGNTIYF.

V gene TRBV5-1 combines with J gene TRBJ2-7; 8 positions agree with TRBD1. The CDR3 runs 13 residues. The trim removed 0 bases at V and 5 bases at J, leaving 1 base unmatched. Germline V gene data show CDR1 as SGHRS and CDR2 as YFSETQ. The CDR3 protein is CASSLEQGDEQYF. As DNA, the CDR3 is TGCGCCAGCAGCTTGGAACAGGGGGACGAGCAGTACTTC.

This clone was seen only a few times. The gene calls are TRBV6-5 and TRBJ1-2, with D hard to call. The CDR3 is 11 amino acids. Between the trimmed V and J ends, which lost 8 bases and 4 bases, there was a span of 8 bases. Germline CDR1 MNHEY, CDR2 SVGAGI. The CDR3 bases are TGTGCCAGCCTGGGAGGCTATGGCTACACCTTC. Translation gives CASLGGYGYTF.

This CDR3 reads CASSIGDSRQETQYF. CDR3 in DNA: TGTGCCAGTAGTATAGGGGACAGCCGACAAGAGACCCAGTACTTC. The chain employs TRBV19 and TRBJ2-5; TRBD1 aligns across 7 bases. Looked up from germline, CDR1 is LNHDA and CDR2 is SQIVND (reference sequence). This CDR3 is built from 15 residues. J lost 2 bases, V lost 1 base, and 4 bases had no gene match.

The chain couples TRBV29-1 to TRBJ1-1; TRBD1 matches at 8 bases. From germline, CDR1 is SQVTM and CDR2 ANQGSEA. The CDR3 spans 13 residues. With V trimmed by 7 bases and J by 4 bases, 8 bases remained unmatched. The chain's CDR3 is CSDVQTGGTEAFF. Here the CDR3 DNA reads TGCAGCGACGTACAAACAGGGGGCACTGAAGCTTTCTTT.